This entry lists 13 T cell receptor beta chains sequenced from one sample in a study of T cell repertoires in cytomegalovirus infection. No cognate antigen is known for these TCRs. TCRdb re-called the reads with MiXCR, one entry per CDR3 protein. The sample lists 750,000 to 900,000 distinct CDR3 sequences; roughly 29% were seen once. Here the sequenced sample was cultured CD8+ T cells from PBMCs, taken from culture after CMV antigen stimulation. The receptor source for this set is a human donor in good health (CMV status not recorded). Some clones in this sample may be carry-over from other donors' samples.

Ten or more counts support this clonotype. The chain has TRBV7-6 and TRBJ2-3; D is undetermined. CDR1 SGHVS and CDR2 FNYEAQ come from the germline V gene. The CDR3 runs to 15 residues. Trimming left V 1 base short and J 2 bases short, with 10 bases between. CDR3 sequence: CASSLERTHTDTQYF. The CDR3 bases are TGTGCCAGCAGCTTAGAACGAACTCACACAGATACGCAGTATTTT.

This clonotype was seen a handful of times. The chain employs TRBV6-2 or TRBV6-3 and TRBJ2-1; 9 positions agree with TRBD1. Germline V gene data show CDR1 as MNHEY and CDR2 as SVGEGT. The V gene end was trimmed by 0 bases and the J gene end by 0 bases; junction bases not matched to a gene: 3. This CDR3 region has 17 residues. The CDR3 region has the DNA TGTGCCAGCAGTTACTCACGGGACAGGGACTCCTACAATGAGCAGTTCTTC. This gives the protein CASSYSRDRDSYNEQFF.

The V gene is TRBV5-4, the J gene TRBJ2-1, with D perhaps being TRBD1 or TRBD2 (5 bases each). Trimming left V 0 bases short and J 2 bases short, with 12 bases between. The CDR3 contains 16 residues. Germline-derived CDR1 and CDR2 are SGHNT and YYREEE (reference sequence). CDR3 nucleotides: TGTGCCAGCAGCTTGGATTGGGGGACCCCCTACAATGAGCAGTTCTTC. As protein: CASSLDWGTPYNEQFF.

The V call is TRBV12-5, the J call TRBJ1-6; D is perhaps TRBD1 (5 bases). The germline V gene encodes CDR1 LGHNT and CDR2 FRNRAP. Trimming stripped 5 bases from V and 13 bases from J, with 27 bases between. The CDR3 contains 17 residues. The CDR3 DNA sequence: TGTGCTAGTGGTACCAAATTCCCGGGGGACGAACGAGGGCCCCTCCACTTT. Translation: CASGTKFPGDERGPLHF.

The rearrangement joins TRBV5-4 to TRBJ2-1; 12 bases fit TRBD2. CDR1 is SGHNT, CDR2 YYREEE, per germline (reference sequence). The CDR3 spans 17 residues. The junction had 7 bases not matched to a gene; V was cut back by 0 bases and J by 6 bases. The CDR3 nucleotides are TGTGCCAGCAGCTTGGGGACTAGCGGGGCAGGCCTCAATGAGCAGTTCTTC. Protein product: CASSLGTSGAGLNEQFF. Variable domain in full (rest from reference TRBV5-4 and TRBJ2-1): ETGVTQSPTHLIKTRGQQVTLRCSSQSGHNTVSWYQQALGQGPQFIFQYYREEENGRGNFPPRFSGLQFPNYSSELNVNALELDDSALYLCASSLGTSGAGLNEQFFGPGTRLTVL.

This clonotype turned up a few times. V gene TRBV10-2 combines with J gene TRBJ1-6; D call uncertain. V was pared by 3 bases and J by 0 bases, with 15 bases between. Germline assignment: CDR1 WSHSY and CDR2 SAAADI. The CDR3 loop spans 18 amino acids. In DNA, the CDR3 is TGCGCCAGCAGTGACCGAGACGGCGGGAGCTCCTATAATTCACCCCTCCACTTT. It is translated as CASSDRDGGSSYNSPLHF.

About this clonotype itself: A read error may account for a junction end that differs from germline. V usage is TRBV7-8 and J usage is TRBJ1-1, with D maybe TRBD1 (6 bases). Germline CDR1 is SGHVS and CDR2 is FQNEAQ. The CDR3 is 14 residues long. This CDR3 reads CASSLERGVPDAFF. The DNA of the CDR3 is TGTGCCAGCAGCTTAGAGAGGGGGGTGCCTGATGCTTTCTTT.

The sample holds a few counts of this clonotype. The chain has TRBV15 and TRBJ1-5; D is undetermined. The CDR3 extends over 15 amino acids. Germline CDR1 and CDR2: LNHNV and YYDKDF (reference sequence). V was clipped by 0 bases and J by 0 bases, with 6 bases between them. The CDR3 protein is CATSRDRNSNQPQHF. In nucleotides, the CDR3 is TGTGCCACCAGCAGAGACAGGAATAGCAATCAGCCCCAGCATTTT.

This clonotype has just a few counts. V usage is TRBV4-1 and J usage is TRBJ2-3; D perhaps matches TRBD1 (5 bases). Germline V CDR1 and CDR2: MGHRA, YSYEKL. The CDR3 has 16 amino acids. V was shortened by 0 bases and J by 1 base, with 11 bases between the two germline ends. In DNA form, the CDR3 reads TGCGCCAGCAGCCAAGAATTTGGCAGGGGCACAGATACGCAGTATTTT. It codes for CASSQEFGRGTDTQYF.

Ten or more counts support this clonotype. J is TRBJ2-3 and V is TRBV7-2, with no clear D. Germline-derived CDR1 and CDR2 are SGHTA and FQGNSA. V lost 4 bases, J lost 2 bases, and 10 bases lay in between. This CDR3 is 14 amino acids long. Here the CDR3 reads CASSYLGPTDTQYF. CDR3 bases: TGTGCCAGCAGCTATTTAGGACCCACAGATACGCAGTATTTT.

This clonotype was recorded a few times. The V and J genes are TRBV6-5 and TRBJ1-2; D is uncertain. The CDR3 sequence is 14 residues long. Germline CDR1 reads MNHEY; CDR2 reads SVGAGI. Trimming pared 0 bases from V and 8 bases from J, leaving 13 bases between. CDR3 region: CASSYSWQENGYTF. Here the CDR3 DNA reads TGTGCCAGCAGTTACTCGTGGCAGGAGAACGGCTACACCTTC.

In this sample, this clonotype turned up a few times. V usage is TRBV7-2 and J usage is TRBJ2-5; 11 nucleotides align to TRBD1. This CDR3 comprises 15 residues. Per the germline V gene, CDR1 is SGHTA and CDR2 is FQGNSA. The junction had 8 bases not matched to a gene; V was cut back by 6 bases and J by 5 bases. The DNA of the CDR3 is TGTGCCAGCAGTGGGACAGGGGGGCTCGGTGAGACCCAGTACTTC. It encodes CASSGTGGLGETQYF.

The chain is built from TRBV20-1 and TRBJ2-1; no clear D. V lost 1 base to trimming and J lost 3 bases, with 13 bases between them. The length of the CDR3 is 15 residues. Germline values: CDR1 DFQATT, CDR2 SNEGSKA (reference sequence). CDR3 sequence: CSARVSSVDYNEQFF. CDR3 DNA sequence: TGCAGTGCTAGAGTATCGAGCGTTGACTACAATGAGCAGTTCTTC.